The 9 T cell receptor beta chains in this list originate from one sample, sequenced in a study of T cell changes during pregnancy in multiple sclerosis. TCRdb keeps only in-frame clones here, not all; method: immunoSEQ multiplex PCR. The repertoire holds approximately 79,000 clones, approximately 90% seen once, with roughly 0.22% in the top ten. The specimen was CD4+ T cells from peripheral blood mononuclear cells, collected before pregnancy. These receptors all come from a female donor with multiple sclerosis, enrolled in a pregnancy study.

This chain joins TRBV10-2 and TRBJ2-5; 9 bases align to TRBD1. The CDR3 loop spans 17 amino acids. V lost 4 bases, J lost 4 bases, and 13 bases stayed unmatched. Germline V gene lookup returns CDR1 WSHSY and CDR2 SAAADI. This chain's CDR3 is CASSVGANRGRGETQYF. The DNA of the CDR3 is TGCGCCAGCAGTGTAGGGGCCAACAGGGGGCGCGGAGAGACCCAGTACTTC.

This chain uses TRBV6-5 with TRBJ2-6; maybe TRBD1 (5 bases). Trimming shortened V by 5 bases and J by 4 bases, and 9 bases separated the two germline ends. CDR3 length: 14 residues. CDR1 and CDR2 (germline): MNHEY, SVGAGI. The CDR3 bases are TGTGCCAGCAGTACGTCAGGGGGGGCCAACGTCCTGACTTTC. Encoded protein: CASSTSGGANVLTF.

The gene calls are TRBV5-1 and TRBJ1-5, with a possible D match to TRBD1 (6 bases). CDR3 length: 13 residues. Germline values: CDR1 SGHRS, CDR2 YFSETQ. With 3 bases removed from V and 7 bases from J, the gap between germline ends came to 11 bases. The CDR3 sequence: CASSSGGGQPQHF. The CDR3 DNA is TGCGCCAGCAGCTCGGGTGGGGGCCAGCCCCAGCATTTT.

The chain uses TRBV6-1 and TRBJ1-6; 8 bases are shared with TRBD1. The CDR3 covers 14 residues. Germline-derived CDR1 and CDR2 are MNHNS and SASEGT. CDR3 region: CVTGQGIKDSPLHF. CDR3 DNA sequence: TGTGTTACTGGACAGGGCATAAAGGATTCACCCCTCCACTTT.

V gene TRBV7-7 combines with J gene TRBJ1-1; TRBD1 might be the D (6 bases). V was trimmed by 5 bases and J by 0 bases, leaving 13 bases between them. The CDR3 is made up of 15 amino acids. The germline V gene has CDR1 SSHAT and CDR2 FNYEAQ (reference sequence). As DNA, the CDR3 is TGTGCCAGCAGCGCACAGGGTTCGATGAACACTGAAGCTTTCTTT. This codes for CASSAQGSMNTEAFF. The whole variable domain, remainder taken from reference TRBV7-7 and TRBJ1-1, is GAGVSQSPRYKVTKRGQDVTLRCDPISSHATLYWYQQALGQGPEFLTYFNYEAQPDKSGLPSDRFSAERPEGSISTLTIQRTEQRDSAMYRCASSAQGSMNTEAFFGQGTRLTVV.

The chain recombines TRBV27 with TRBJ1-2; possible D gene TRBD1, 6 bases. Germline loops: CDR1 MNHEY, CDR2 SMNVEV (reference sequence). The V end lost 2 bases, the J end lost 4 bases, and 14 bases lay between the germline ends. The CDR3 extends over 15 amino acids. CDR3 sequence: CASSLGGRGAYGYTF. The DNA for the CDR3 is TGTGCCAGCAGTTTAGGGGGCAGGGGAGCCTATGGCTACACCTTC.

The genes are TRBV30 and TRBJ2-2; D unclear. Trimming took off 4 bases at V and 1 base at J, with 7 bases between the two ends. Germline loops: CDR1 GTSNPN, CDR2 SVGIG (reference sequence). The CDR3 totals 13 residues. This CDR3 reads CAWNRRNTGELFF. CDR3 in DNA: TGTGCCTGGAATAGGAGGAACACCGGGGAGCTGTTTTTT.

The V gene is TRBV29-1, the J gene TRBJ2-5; the D is unclear. The V end lost 4 bases, the J end lost 0 bases, and 3 bases lay between the germline ends. This CDR3 is built from 11 residues. CDR1 SQVTM and CDR2 ANQGSEA come from the germline V gene. CDR3 sequence: CSVVDQETQYF. DNA for the CDR3: TGCAGCGTTGTCGACCAAGAGACCCAGTACTTC.

This chain uses TRBV7-9 with TRBJ2-7, with 8 bases matching TRBD2. The CDR3 sequence is 16 residues long. CDR1 and CDR2 from the germline V gene are SEHNR and FQNEAQ (reference sequence). V shed 1 base, J shed 2 bases, and the junction held 7 bases outside the gene matches. Written as DNA, the CDR3 is TGTGCCAGCAGCTTAGTTCTAAGCGGGAGAGCCTACGAGCAGTACTTC. Amino acid sequence: CASSLVLSGRAYEQYF.